One and the same sample provided the 20 T cell receptor beta chains below, sequenced in a study of shared clonotypes between healthy human individuals. Libraries were prepared by immunoSEQ multiplex PCR; TCRdb keeps only in-frame clonotypes and omits some of them. The sample lists about 1.5 million clones, roughly 98% occurring once. The specimen was naive CD4+ T cells sorted from blood. Subset meaning: CD45RA+ positively selected. Receptors originate from a man under 40 in good health.

The chain recombines TRBV25-1 with TRBJ2-7; unclear D gene. The V gene's germline CDR1 is MGHDK and CDR2 SYGVNS. This CDR3 is built from 13 residues. Between the trimmed V and J ends, which lost 0 bases and 5 bases, there was a span of 8 bases. The CDR3, as DNA: TGTGCCAGCAGTGAATACGGTTTCCACGAGCAGTACTTC. Protein: CASSEYGFHEQYF.

This chain connects TRBV27 to TRBJ2-3, with 7 bases identical to TRBD2. Losses at the gene ends were 4 bases for V and 8 bases for J; bases not matched to a gene: 3. This CDR3 has 12 residues. Germline-derived CDR1 and CDR2 are MNHEY and SMNVEV (reference sequence). Here the CDR3 reads CASSSSGGTQYF. The CDR3 DNA reads as TGTGCCAGCAGTTCCTCGGGGGGTACGCAGTATTTT.

V usage is TRBV2 and J usage is TRBJ1-2; D might be TRBD1 (6 bases). CDR1 and CDR2 (germline): SNHLY, FYNNEI. The germline V and J ends were trimmed by 7 bases and 7 bases, with 22 bases remaining between them. The CDR3 consists of 15 residues. The DNA for the CDR3 is TGTGCCAGCACCTACGAAACAGCAGGGGCGGGTGGCTACACCTTC. Translating it yields CASTYETAGAGGYTF.

This chain joins TRBV10-3 and TRBJ2-7, with 11 nucleotides matching TRBD2. The CDR3 is 16 residues long. Trimming cost V 3 bases and J 2 bases; bases outside gene matches: 6. CDR1 ENHRY and CDR2 SYGVKD come from the germline V gene. Here the CDR3 reads CAISDLSGRAPYEQYF. CDR3 coding DNA: TGTGCCATCAGTGACCTTAGCGGGAGGGCCCCCTACGAGCAGTACTTC.

J is TRBJ2-7 and V is TRBV5-4, with D unclear. V was shortened by 2 bases and J by 0 bases, with 6 bases between the two germline ends. Germline lookup yields CDR1 SGHNT and CDR2 YYREEE (reference sequence). CDR3 length equals 13 residues. This chain's CDR3 is CASSLRTSYEQYF. The CDR3 nucleotides are TGTGCCAGCAGCTTAAGGACCTCCTACGAGCAGTACTTC.

This chain connects TRBV18 to TRBJ1-3; D call uncertain. Trimming took off 1 base at V and 4 bases at J, with 17 bases between the two ends. This CDR3 has 17 residues. CDR1 is KGHSH and CDR2 is LQKENI in the germline V gene. The CDR3 DNA follows: TGTGCCAGCTCACCACTATCAGTTACTAGGGCCGGAAACACCATATATTTT. Encoded protein: CASSPLSVTRAGNTIYF.

The V call is TRBV14, the J call TRBJ2-4; the D gene is possibly TRBD2 (5 bases). CDR1 is SGHDN and CDR2 is FVKESK in the germline V gene. The CDR3 length is 14 residues. V was pared by 4 bases and J by 7 bases, with 14 bases between. The CDR3 DNA is TGTGCCAGCAGCCCCATTCAAGGCGGGAACATTCAGTACTTC. It codes for CASSPIQGGNIQYF.

The CDR3 DNA sequence: TGTGCCAGCAGTTTTATGAGGGGCTACGAGCAGTACTTC. This codes for CASSFMRGYEQYF. The chain combines TRBV27 with TRBJ2-7, with D perhaps given as TRBD1 or TRBD2 (5 bases each). CDR3 length: 13 amino acids. The germline V gene encodes CDR1 MNHEY and CDR2 SMNVEV (reference sequence). V was trimmed by 3 bases and J by 3 bases, leaving 9 bases between them.

The chain couples TRBV30 to TRBJ2-7, with D perhaps TRBD2 (7 bases). This CDR3 comprises 14 residues. Trimming removed 0 bases from V and 9 bases from J, with 18 bases in between. Germline CDR1 is GTSNPN and CDR2 is SVGIG (reference sequence). The CDR3 spells CAWSVPGGGDVQYF. The CDR3 bases are TGTGCCTGGAGTGTCCCCGGAGGGGGGGATGTGCAGTACTTC.

The chain couples TRBV6-5 to TRBJ2-5; weak D call: TRBD2 (5 bases). The CDR3 sequence is 14 residues long. Germline V CDR1 and CDR2: MNHEY, SVGAGI. The V gene lost 4 bases and the J gene lost 4 bases, with 13 bases spanning the gap. The chain's CDR3 is CASSSSGGGETQYF. CDR3 DNA sequence: TGTGCCAGCAGTTCATCAGGAGGCGGAGAGACCCAGTACTTC.

The chain carries TRBV5-1 and TRBJ2-7, with 7 bases aligning to TRBD1. Per the germline V gene, CDR1 is SGHRS and CDR2 is YFSETQ. The V and J ends lost 4 bases and 2 bases, in that order; junction bases with no gene match: 6. This CDR3 has 14 residues. This CDR3 reads CASSRTGLAYEQYF. CDR3 sequence (DNA): TGCGCCAGCAGCAGGACAGGTCTCGCCTACGAGCAGTACTTC.

This clone came up a few times. V and J are TRBV2 and TRBJ1-2; no clear D gene. This CDR3 region has 10 residues. Trimming stripped 6 bases from V and 5 bases from J, with 4 bases between. CDR1 and CDR2 (germline): SNHLY, FYNNEI. CDR3 DNA sequence: TGTGCCAGCAGCGCATATGGCTACACCTTC. Amino acid sequence: CASSAYGYTF.

The rearrangement links TRBV4-3 to TRBJ2-7; no firm D call. CDR1 is LGHNA and CDR2 is YSLEER in the germline V gene. The CDR3 totals 13 residues. The V and J ends lost 1 base and 3 bases respectively, with 7 bases between them. In nucleotides, the CDR3 is TGCGCCAGCAGCCAAGTCTTGTTCTACGAGCAGTACTTC. It translates to CASSQVLFYEQYF.

The V call is TRBV5-1, the J call TRBJ2-3; 8 bases line up with TRBD1. Trimming cost V 0 bases and J 4 bases; bases outside gene matches: 7. Germline CDR1 reads SGHRS; CDR2 reads YFSETQ. The CDR3 totals 16 residues. As DNA, the CDR3 is TGCGCCAGCAGCTTGGCCCTCAGGGGGCGCGCAGATACGCAGTATTTT. It is translated as CASSLALRGRADTQYF.

V gene TRBV6-6 combines with J gene TRBJ1-2, with D uncertain. V lost 6 bases, J lost 8 bases, and 22 bases lay in between. Germline loops: CDR1 MNHNY, CDR2 SVGAGI (reference sequence). The CDR3 extends over 15 amino acids. The CDR3 DNA reads TGTGCCAGCAGCCCTACCGGGCCTCAATGGGAGGGCTACACCTTC. The encoded protein is CASSPTGPQWEGYTF.

The rearrangement joins TRBV4-1 to TRBJ2-1, with 10 bases that match TRBD2. CDR1 and CDR2 from the germline V gene are MGHRA and YSYEKL. CDR3 length: 19 residues. The J segment lost 7 bases and the V segment lost 1 base, leaving 16 bases of the junction unmatched. Here the CDR3 DNA reads TGCGCCAGCAGCCAAGTAAGGATCCTAGCGGGAGTGTTGATGAATGAGCAGTTCTTC. It yields the protein CASSQVRILAGVLMNEQFF.

This chain links TRBV7-9 with TRBJ2-5, with D hard to call. Trimming cost V 2 bases and J 1 base, with 2 bases left between them. CDR1 SEHNR and CDR2 FQNEAQ come from the germline V gene (reference sequence). The CDR3 totals 12 residues. This CDR3 is CASSLTQETQYF. The CDR3 DNA reads TGTGCCAGCAGCTTAACCCAAGAGACCCAGTACTTC.

As regards this clone: Other DNA sequences within the sample encode an identical CDR3. The chain is built from TRBV18 and TRBJ2-3, with a possible D match to TRBD2 (6 bases). Germline V gives CDR1 KGHSH, CDR2 LQKENI. V was clipped by 2 bases and J by 3 bases, with 6 bases between them. The CDR3 has 13 residues. The CDR3 spells CASSPGGTDTQYF. For the CDR3, the DNA is TGTGCCAGCTCACCAGGGGGGACAGATACGCAGTATTTT.

V and J are TRBV5-4 and TRBJ2-7, with 7 bases aligning to TRBD2. In germline, CDR1 is SGHNT, CDR2 YYREEE (reference sequence). The CDR3 sequence is 14 residues long. The trim removed 4 bases at V and 0 bases at J, leaving 4 bases unmatched. The CDR3, as DNA: TGTGCCAGCAGCGGGGGGGAGGCCTCCTACGAGCAGTACTTC. It yields the protein CASSGGEASYEQYF.

The DNA of the CDR3 is TGCAGCGTTGAAGTAGCAAGGGGCGTAAAAAATGAGCAGTTCTTC. It codes for CSVEVARGVKNEQFF. The chain uses TRBV29-1 and TRBJ2-1; D perhaps matches TRBD1 (5 bases). The V and J ends lost 1 base and 7 bases respectively, with 17 bases between them. The CDR3 runs 15 residues. Germline V gene lookup returns CDR1 SQVTM and CDR2 ANQGSEA.